This TCR beta chain comes out of a study of PD-L1 blockade in urothelial cancer. Study as a whole: Blood was tested 3 weeks (second dose) and 6 weeks into treatment. Peripheral blood specimens exhibited a median yield of around 130,000 T cells.

The sample's time point: pretreatment peripheral blood. About this clone itself: Its antigen is unidentified.

Added to each PCR by spiking were synthetic TCR analog templates. The method was immunoSEQ multiplex PCR; TCRdb's version includes in-frame clones alone and lacks a portion of them. The sample carries 70,000 to 95,000 clones, 89% recorded once. The CDR3 totals 13 residues. The germline V and J ends were trimmed by 0 bases and 1 base, with 4 bases remaining between them. Germline values: CDR1 SGHRS, CDR2 YFSETQ. Study results and caveats: Stronger expansion of tumor-associated clones in blood at 3 weeks distinguished durable-benefit patients.

The sequenced sample was PBMCs, obtained around atezolizumab (anti-PD-L1) treatment. The sequence derives from a woman of 80 years or more with urothelial cancer. J is TRBJ1-1 and V is TRBV5-1, with unresolved D. In DNA, the CDR3 is TGCGCCAGCAGCTTGGACAAGAACACTGAAGCTTTCTTT. It yields the protein CASSLDKNTEAFF.